The entry that follows covers one T cell receptor beta chain sequence. Antigen: not known. The CDR3 totals 13 residues. The V end was cut by 1 base, the J end by 3 bases, with 6 bases between. Germline values: CDR1 MGHDK, CDR2 SYGVNS. Data came from immunoSEQ multiplex PCR; TCRdb stores just in-frame clones and leaves some out. The data show about 170,000 clones, roughly 91% seen once. The data originate from a study of cytomegalovirus exposure and HLA in healthy donors. Study conclusions and caveats: In vitro work confirmed that a few CMV-associated chains recognize CMV antigens. Associated with cytomegalovirus, according to the listing, were 170 or so TCR beta chains.

The chain combines TRBV25-1 with TRBJ1-2; no definite D call. What was sequenced was PBMCs. This receptor was identified in a woman aged 18-29 years in good health and CMV-seropositive. The CDR3 protein is CASSEFGDYGYTF. The CDR3 DNA reads as TGTGCCAGCAGTGAATTCGGGGACTATGGCTACACCTTC.